Reported below is one TCR beta chain. Its target is unknown. Data came from immunoSEQ multiplex PCR; TCRdb stores just in-frame clones and leaves some out. The sample records about 100,000 clones, 85% to 90% being singletons. The entry originates in a study of T cell responses to AZD1222 COVID-19 vaccine. Study-level points and caveats: Nearly half of the spike-specific TCRs reportedly recognize variant regions that carry no mutations. A mostly white British donor set with more females was recruited, and clonal diversity was possibly underestimated.

Trimming pared 6 bases from V and 4 bases from J, leaving 18 bases between. The length of the CDR3 is 15 residues. Germline V gives CDR1 SNHLY, CDR2 FYNNEI. Sequencing was performed on peripheral blood, taken on day 0 of AZD1222 vaccination. V usage is TRBV2 and J usage is TRBJ2-5; D remains ambiguous. The sequence was obtained from an adult in good health. The DNA for the CDR3 is TGTGCCAGCAGCGAAAGGGCCGTGGTGGGAGAGACCCAGTACTTC. Protein: CASSERAVVGETQYF.